This record covers a single T cell receptor (beta chain). The target antigen is unknown. This specimen comes from a study of cytomegalovirus exposure and HLA in healthy donors. Per germline, CDR1 MNHEY and CDR2 SMNVEV (reference sequence). The CDR3 spans 13 residues. J was trimmed by 7 bases and V by 4 bases; bases with no gene match: 4. In the PCR, 60 Vbeta and 13 Jbeta primers were used. Here immunoSEQ multiplex PCR was the method, and the copy in TCRdb shows in-frame clones only, minus some. The table includes about 220,000 clones, 70% to 80% detected once. The study, taken as a whole, reports: By HLA locus, TCR association rates varied in a later analysis, with DRB1 showing the most and HLA-C the fewest. Most CMV-associated TCR beta chains appeared HLA-restricted in a later analysis. Rarity characterized most TCR sequences, yet some public TCRs appeared in many donors.

This sequence was found in a woman between 25 and 40 years old in good health and CMV-seronegative. The material sequenced was PBMCs. The chain uses TRBV27 and TRBJ2-1; 7 nucleotides line up with TRBD2. Here the CDR3 DNA reads TGTGCCAGCAGTTCCACTAGCGCAAATGAGCAGTTCTTC. Translation gives CASSSTSANEQFF.